What follows are 10 T cell receptor beta chains derived from one specimen sequenced in a study of CD8+CD57+ T cells in acquired aplastic anemia. The study profiled TCR beta VDJ and CDR3 using genomic DNA as template. Each CDR3 protein gets one entry after TCRdb re-called the reads with MiXCR. Of 200,000 to 300,000 distinct CDR3 sequences listed, around half are singletons. Patients chosen for sequencing had CD8+CD57+ cells that had expanded, as shown by flow cytometry. The sample consisted of sorted CD4+, CD8+, or CD8+CD57+ T cells (not recorded which) from PBMCs. The receptors come from a human donor with aplastic anemia.

This clonotype was seen at least ten times. Its ends do not fully match the called genes, so a read error is possible. V is TRBV7-7 and J is TRBJ2-7; D remains ambiguous. The germline V gene encodes CDR1 SSHAT and CDR2 FNYEAQ (reference sequence). The CDR3 has 15 amino acids. CDR3 coding DNA: TGTGCTAGCAGCTTAGATTTATCAAGGGCCTACGAGCAGTACTTC. It yields the protein CASSLDLSRAYEQYF.

This rearrangement joins TRBV27 to TRBJ2-1; maybe TRBD1 (5 bases). From germline, CDR1 is MNHEY and CDR2 SMNVEV (reference sequence). The CDR3 has 13 amino acids. V was cut by 4 bases and J by 5 bases, with 9 bases left in between. CDR3 sequence: CASSSDRNNEQFF. CDR3 bases: TGTGCCAGCAGTTCTGACAGAAACAATGAGCAGTTCTTC.

This chain connects TRBV19 to TRBJ2-3; a possible D gene is TRBD2 (5 bases). The V gene's germline CDR1 is LNHDA and CDR2 SQIVND (reference sequence). CDR3 size: 14 residues. Trimming shortened V by 3 bases and J by 2 bases, and 9 bases separated the two germline ends. CDR3 bases: TGTGCCAGTAGTATCGGAGCGGACACAGATACGCAGTATTTT. Protein product: CASSIGADTDTQYF.

The CDR3 DNA sequence: TGTGCCAGCAGCTTGGGGACCACGGATCAGCCCCAGCATTTT. This sequence encodes CASSLGTTDQPQHF. The V and J genes are TRBV5-8 and TRBJ1-5; no clear D gene. CDR3 length equals 14 residues. Germline CDR1 SGHTS, CDR2 YDEGEE. Deletions cut 0 bases from V and 5 bases from J, with 9 bases between. Using reference TRBV5-8 and TRBJ1-5 for the parts outside the CDR3, the full variable domain is EAGVTQSPTHLIKTRGQQATLRCSPISGHTSVYWYQQALGLGLQFLLWYDEGEERNRGNFPPRFSGRQFPNYSSELNVNALELEDSALYLCASSLGTTDQPQHFGDGTRLSIL.

There are many counts of this clonotype. This rearrangement joins TRBV2 to TRBJ1-1, with D uncertain. The CDR3 is 11 amino acids. Trimming took off 8 bases at V and 8 bases at J, with 12 bases between the two ends. Germline V lookup: CDR1 SNHLY, CDR2 FYNNEI. CDR3 DNA sequence: TGTGCCAGCGACGGACGTAAAGAAGCTTTCTTT. Translating gives CASDGRKEAFF.

Of note for this clonotype: At one of its ends the junction is not consistent with the germline gene, which may arise from a read error. V and J are TRBV10-3 and TRBJ2-1; 7 bases line up with TRBD2. The length of the CDR3 is 13 residues. Germline V gives CDR1 ENHRY, CDR2 SYGVKD. The CDR3 coding sequence is TGTGCCAGCGGGGGAAGCTCCTACGATGAGCAGTTCTTC. Its translation is CASGGSSYDEQFF.

This clonotype was picked up many times. The chain uses TRBV7-9 and TRBJ1-5; possibly TRBD1 for D (6 bases). The CDR3 runs to 18 residues. Germline V lookup: CDR1 SEHNR, CDR2 FQNEAQ (reference sequence). Trimming pared 5 bases from V and 0 bases from J, leaving 20 bases between. CDR3 in amino acids: CASSLGGTSNYSNQPQHF. The CDR3, as DNA: TGTGCCAGCAGCCTAGGCGGGACATCAAATTATAGCAATCAGCCCCAGCATTTT.

This clonotype was counted many times. The V gene is TRBV7-9, the J gene TRBJ2-1; 9 nucleotides agree with TRBD2. The germline CDR1 and CDR2 sequences are SEHNR and FQNEAQ (reference sequence). The ends lost 3 bases at V and 8 bases at J; junction bases unmatched: 11. CDR3 length: 16 amino acids. CDR3 sequence (DNA): TGTGCCAGCAGCTTTCAAAGAAGCGGGGGGAGCGATGAGCAGTTCTTC. Protein sequence: CASSFQRSGGSDEQFF. The whole variable domain, remainder taken from reference TRBV7-9 and TRBJ2-1, is DTGVSQNPRHKITKRGQNVTFRCDPISEHNRLYWYRQTLGQGPEFLTYFQNEAQLEKSRLLSDRFSAERPKGSFSTLEIQRTEQGDSAMYLCASSFQRSGGSDEQFFGPGTRLTVL.

The V call is TRBV15, the J call TRBJ2-7, with a possible D match to TRBD1 (5 bases). Trimming took 4 bases from V and 1 from J, leaving 5 bases between them. This CDR3 is built from 12 residues. Germline assignment: CDR1 LNHNV and CDR2 YYDKDF (reference sequence). CDR3 loop: CATSTGSYEQYF. CDR3 nucleotides: TGTGCCACCAGCACAGGGTCCTACGAGCAGTACTTC.

This clonotype occurred many times. The chain is built from TRBV6-6 and TRBJ1-1, with D tentatively TRBD1 (6 bases). Germline V gene lookup returns CDR1 MNHNY and CDR2 SVGAGI (reference sequence). V gave up 6 bases and J gave up 1 base, with 24 bases separating them. The CDR3 contains 18 residues. The DNA for the CDR3 is TGTGCCAGCAGCCCAACTAGACAGGCCTATGTCGAGAACACTGAAGCTTTCTTT. Translation: CASSPTRQAYVENTEAFF.